The 18 T cell receptor beta chains in this list originate from one sample, sequenced in a study of circulating tumor DNA in untreated peripheral T-cell lymphoma. This table comes from immunoSEQ multiplex PCR, and its TCRdb copy is limited to in-frame clones, with some not included. The sample lists 150 to 200 clones; 84% were seen once. Sequencing was carried out using cell-free DNA from blood serum. The receptors were gathered from a human donor with peripheral T-cell lymphoma.

This chain uses TRBV9 with TRBJ1-6; 7 nucleotides align to TRBD1. CDR3 size: 14 residues. With V trimmed by 7 bases and J by 8 bases, 9 bases remained unmatched. Germline V gives CDR1 SGDLS, CDR2 YYNGEE. For the CDR3, the DNA is TGTGCCAGCCGACGACAGGGAGCGGATTCACCCCTCCACTTT. Its protein is CASRRQGADSPLHF.

Only one count was recorded for this clone. The J gene is TRBJ1-1, the V gene TRBV10-2; no definite D call. Trimming cost V 8 bases and J 5 bases, with 9 bases left between them. The CDR3 is made up of 11 amino acids. Germline assignment: CDR1 WSHSY and CDR2 SAAADI. DNA of the CDR3: TGCGCCAGCCGGGCGGGGACTGAAGCTTTCTTT. Translated, it gives CASRAGTEAFF.

V and J are TRBV19 and TRBJ2-1; D is unclear. Trimming removed 1 base at V and 5 bases at J, with 12 bases between. Germline V lookup: CDR1 LNHDA, CDR2 SQIVND (reference sequence). This CDR3 has 15 amino acids. The CDR3 sequence: CASSIGPLEHNEQFF. The CDR3 bases are TGTGCCAGTAGTATAGGCCCGCTTGAGCACAATGAGCAGTTCTTC.

A remark on this clone: The CDR3 ends on some other residue instead of the conserved phenylalanine or tryptophan, so this is likely a read error. This chain links TRBV2 with TRBJ1-1, with D tentatively TRBD1 (6 bases). With 6 bases removed from V and 7 bases from J, the gap between germline ends came to 9 bases. This CDR3 region has 11 residues. From germline, CDR1 is SNHLY and CDR2 FYNNEI. The CDR3 nucleotides read TGTGCCAGCAGAGTACAGGGTGAAGCTTTCTCT. Translation: CASRVQGEAFS.

The CDR3 region is CASSLDQGMNTEAFF. The DNA of the CDR3 is TGTGCCAGCAGTTTAGACCAGGGTATGAACACTGAAGCTTTCTTT. The chain joins TRBV28 to TRBJ1-1; possibly TRBD1 for D (5 bases). The V end lost 2 bases, the J end lost 0 bases, and 10 bases lay between the germline ends. The length of the CDR3 is 15 residues. The V gene's germline CDR1 is MDHEN and CDR2 SYDVKM. Together with reference TRBV28 and TRBJ1-1, the CDR3 gives the full variable domain: DVKVTQSSRYLVKRTGEKVFLECVQDMDHENMFWYRQDPGLGLRLIYFSYDVKMKEKGDIPEGYSVSREKKERFSLILESASTNQTSMYLCASSLDQGMNTEAFFGQGTRLTVV.

The DNA for the CDR3 is TGCGCCAGCAACATACAGGGAGGGTCCAATGAGCAGTTCTTC. It is translated as CASNIQGGSNEQFF. This chain links TRBV5-1 with TRBJ2-1; a possible D gene is TRBD2 (7 bases). The CDR3 covers 14 residues. The germline CDR1 and CDR2 sequences are SGHRS and YFSETQ. The germline V and J ends were trimmed by 6 bases and 6 bases, with 16 bases remaining between them.

The chain joins TRBV11-2 to TRBJ2-7; D perhaps matches TRBD2 (6 bases). V was pared by 0 bases and J by 7 bases, with 10 bases between. This CDR3 has 13 amino acids. Germline V gene lookup returns CDR1 SGHAT and CDR2 FQNNGV. This CDR3 is CASSLDSGEEQYV. Written as DNA, the CDR3 is TGTGCCAGCAGCTTAGATTCGGGGGAAGAGCAGTACGTC.

J is TRBJ2-1 and V is TRBV7-2, with 10 bases that match TRBD2. CDR1 is SGHTA, CDR2 FQGNSA, per germline. The CDR3 extends over 18 amino acids. The V gene end was trimmed by 1 base and the J gene end by 4 bases; junction bases not matched to a gene: 10. CDR3 protein: CASSLVASGGPDYNEQFF. The DNA of the CDR3 is TGTGCCAGCAGCTTAGTGGCTAGCGGGGGACCAGATTACAATGAGCAGTTCTTC.

V and J are TRBV7-2 and TRBJ2-7, with 7 bases matching TRBD2. The CDR3 spans 16 residues. Per the germline V gene, CDR1 is SGHTA and CDR2 is FQGNSA. With V trimmed by 6 bases and J by 0 bases, 11 bases remained unmatched. The CDR3 spells CASRLKGAGSSYEQYF. Written as DNA, the CDR3 is TGTGCCAGCAGATTAAAAGGAGCGGGAAGCTCCTACGAGCAGTACTTC.

The CDR3 region is CASSPGQSSSYNSPLHF. In DNA, the CDR3 is TGTGCCAGCAGCCCGGGACAGTCGAGCTCCTATAATTCACCCCTCCACTTT. J is TRBJ1-6 and V is TRBV11-1, with 7 bases aligning to TRBD1. CDR3 size: 17 residues. V shed 5 bases and J 0 bases; nucleotides not matched to a gene: 7. From germline, CDR1 is SGHAT and CDR2 FQDESV (reference sequence).

The table lists this clone with a few counts. This chain uses TRBV9 with TRBJ1-1; D possibly corresponds to TRBD1 (6 bases). CDR1 SGDLS and CDR2 YYNGEE come from the germline V gene. V lost 3 bases and J 4 bases, leaving 25 bases between the germline ends. The CDR3 runs 18 residues. The CDR3 sequence: CASSAEGGRGPGGTEAFF. CDR3 nucleotide sequence: TGTGCCAGCAGCGCGGAGGGGGGGAGAGGGCCGGGAGGCACTGAAGCTTTCTTT.

The rearrangement uses TRBV27 and TRBJ1-1; TRBD1 is a possible D gene (6 bases). This CDR3 spans 13 amino acids. CDR1 and CDR2 (germline): MNHEY, SMNVEV (reference sequence). Trimming removed 6 bases at V and 3 bases at J, with 11 bases between. In DNA form, the CDR3 reads TGTGCCAGCAGGGGGGGGGCGTACACTGAAGCTTTCTTT. It codes for CASRGGAYTEAFF.

The chain employs TRBV27 and TRBJ1-2; 7 bases are shared with TRBD1. CDR3 size: 12 residues. Germline V gene data show CDR1 as MNHEY and CDR2 as SMNVEV (reference sequence). V gave up 6 bases and J gave up 3 bases; unmatched junction bases: 1. CDR3: CASRGQHYGYTF. DNA of the CDR3: TGTGCCAGCAGGGGACAGCACTATGGCTACACCTTC.

The chain recombines TRBV6-5 with TRBJ1-2; D not resolved. Germline CDR1 MNHEY, CDR2 SVGAGI. With 0 bases removed from V and 2 bases from J, the gap between germline ends came to 7 bases. The CDR3 length is 14 residues. The CDR3 is CASSYSRQNYGYTF. CDR3 nucleotides: TGTGCCAGCAGTTACTCGAGGCAGAACTATGGCTACACCTTC.

The chain links TRBV29-1 to TRBJ1-1; D possibly corresponds to TRBD1 (5 bases). Germline V gene data show CDR1 as SQVTM and CDR2 as ANQGSEA. The CDR3 is 13 residues long. V shed 2 bases and J shed 6 bases, with 13 bases lying between them. The CDR3 bases are TGCAGCGTTGAAAGAGGGGAGATGGCTGAAGCTTTCTTT. This encodes CSVERGEMAEAFF.

The chain couples TRBV28 to TRBJ2-2, with D maybe TRBD1 (6 bases). This CDR3 spans 13 amino acids. V lost 4 bases to trimming and J lost 7 bases, with 10 bases between them. Germline lookup yields CDR1 MDHEN and CDR2 SYDVKM. CDR3 sequence: CASSSRGIGELFF. CDR3 DNA sequence: TGTGCCAGCAGTTCCAGGGGAATCGGGGAGCTGTTTTTT.

The rearrangement uses TRBV28 and TRBJ2-7, with D perhaps being TRBD1 or TRBD2 (6 bases each). The CDR3 is 15 residues long. CDR1 is MDHEN and CDR2 is SYDVKM in the germline V gene. V lost 2 bases to trimming and J lost 4 bases, with 15 bases between them. The CDR3 nucleotides are TGTGCCAGCAGTTTAGTTTCCGGGGGCGGTTACGAGCAGTACTTC. Amino acid sequence: CASSLVSGGGYEQYF. Drawing the rest from reference TRBV28 and TRBJ2-7, the complete variable domain is DVKVTQSSRYLVKRTGEKVFLECVQDMDHENMFWYRQDPGLGLRLIYFSYDVKMKEKGDIPEGYSVSREKKERFSLILESASTNQTSMYLCASSLVSGGGYEQYFGPGTRLTVT.

This rearrangement joins TRBV9 to TRBJ2-2; D gene uncertain. The CDR3 length is 14 residues. Trimming removed 1 base at V and 1 base at J, with 5 bases between. The germline V gene has CDR1 SGDLS and CDR2 YYNGEE. CDR3 region: CASSVNGNTGELFF. The DNA of the CDR3 is TGTGCCAGCAGCGTAAATGGGAACACCGGGGAGCTGTTTTTT.